This is a list of T cell receptor beta chains from one sample in a study of cytomegalovirus exposure and HLA in healthy donors. TCRdb's table, derived via immunoSEQ multiplex PCR, lists solely in-frame clones and lacks some. The table has tens of thousands of clones, 80% to 90% seen once. The material sequenced was PBMCs. Receptor source: a woman aged 25 to 39 in good health and CMV-seronegative. Both conserved end residues are part of each CDR3. The order of the fields is J gene, clone size, CDR3 length, V gene, D gene, CDR3 protein, CDR3 DNA. A D gene is named only where the DNA matches it firmly. Not all rows give a size; the values are once, few, many and, for expanded clones, a class.

j_call: TRBJ2-7
clone_size: .
cdr3_length: 16
v_call: TRBV6-6
d_call: TRBD1
cdr3_aa: CASSPARTGDTYEQYF
cdr3_nt: TGTGCCAGCAGTCCCGCCCGGACAGGGGACACCTACGAGCAGTACTTC

j_call: TRBJ1-4
clone_size: once
cdr3_length: 14
v_call: TRBV30
d_call: .
cdr3_aa: CAWSIRRVNEKLFF
cdr3_nt: TGTGCCTGGAGTATCCGACGGGTTAATGAAAAACTGTTTTTT

j_call: TRBJ1-2
clone_size: .
cdr3_length: 14
v_call: TRBV4-3
d_call: .
cdr3_aa: CASSQEARNYGYTF
cdr3_nt: TGCGCCAGCAGCCAAGAGGCGCGGAACTATGGCTACACCTTC

j_call: TRBJ2-7
clone_size: once
cdr3_length: 17
v_call: TRBV27
d_call: TRBD2
cdr3_aa: CASSLSALAGGLYEQYF
cdr3_nt: TGTGCCAGCAGTTTATCGGCCCTAGCGGGGGGGCTCTACGAGCAGTACTTC

j_call: TRBJ2-5
clone_size: .
cdr3_length: 15
v_call: TRBV5-8
d_call: TRBD1
cdr3_aa: CASSLGQGNQETQYF
cdr3_nt: TGTGCCAGCAGCTTGGGACAGGGGAACCAAGAGACCCAGTACTTC

j_call: TRBJ1-1
clone_size: .
cdr3_length: 15
v_call: TRBV11-3
d_call: TRBD1
cdr3_aa: CASSLQGAMNTEAFF
cdr3_nt: TGTGCCAGCAGCCTTCAGGGGGCAATGAACACTGAAGCTTTCTTT

j_call: TRBJ2-3
clone_size: .
cdr3_length: 13
v_call: TRBV29-1
d_call: .
cdr3_aa: CSVSPGGTDTQYF
cdr3_nt: TGCAGCGTTAGTCCCGGGGGCACAGATACGCAGTATTTT

j_call: TRBJ2-3
clone_size: .
cdr3_length: 14
v_call: TRBV7-9
d_call: TRBD2
cdr3_aa: CASRTSGGTDTQYF
cdr3_nt: TGTGCCAGCAGGACTAGCGGGGGGACAGATACGCAGTATTTT

j_call: TRBJ2-7
clone_size: few
cdr3_length: 16
v_call: TRBV7-9
d_call: TRBD1
cdr3_aa: CASSLGRDRLSYEQYF
cdr3_nt: TGTGCCAGCAGCTTAGGTCGGGACAGGCTTTCCTACGAGCAGTACTTC

j_call: TRBJ2-3
clone_size: .
cdr3_length: 11
v_call: TRBV19
d_call: .
cdr3_aa: CASSIADTQYF
cdr3_nt: TGTGCCAGTTCGATAGCAGATACGCAGTATTTT